The clone carrying this TCR beta chain was found once. Its matching antigen is unknown. A read error may produce the germline difference seen at one junction end. These data are taken from a study of cytomegalovirus exposure and HLA in healthy donors. The study's findings and limits: Overall, around 160 TCR beta chains were annotated as cytomegalovirus-associated. At a 0.05 false discovery rate, a later analysis found some 18,000 TCR beta sequences to be associated with HLA alleles.

The CDR3 spans 12 residues. Germline lookup yields CDR1 MNHEY and CDR2 SMNVEV (reference sequence). The primer mix had 60 Vbeta and 13 Jbeta primers. In the original processing: Counted up in a later analysis, unique TCR beta chains came to 65 million to 80 million, with around 10 million shared. Assay: immunoSEQ multiplex PCR; the TCRdb copy retains only in-frame clones and omits some. That table furnishes V, J and clone size, whereas the DNA furnished D and trimming. The table lists around 180,000 clones, roughly 86% of them singletons. The TCR comes from a girl aged 5-17 years in good health and CMV-seropositive. The chain combines TRBV27 with TRBJ2-1; no clear D gene. What was sequenced was PBMCs. The CDR3 sequence: CTSAALYNEQFF. In DNA, the CDR3 is TGTACCAGTGCGGCACTCTACAATGAGCAGTTCTTC.